This T cell receptor (beta chain) comes out of a study of OX40 agonist ivuxolimab in advanced cancers. For the study in its entirety: Ivuxolimab was a fully human IgG2 agonistic monoclonal antibody targeting the costimulatory receptor OX40 (CD134). Prior anti-PD-1, anti-PD-L1 or anti-CTLA-4 therapy was permitted, and checkpoint inhibitors had been received by roughly 42% of dose-escalation patients. Of the 52 patients in dose escalation, 19 had hepatocellular carcinoma, approximately 15 had melanoma, 9 had renal cell carcinoma and 9 had head and neck cancer. In the dose-escalation cohort, 65% to 85% of patients were male, and the mean age was approximately 60 years with a range of about 20 to 80. Peripheral TCRbeta sequencing was intended to test whether TCR sequence diversity was altered and clonal T-cell expansion was caused by ivuxolimab. Partial responses occurred in three dose-escalation patients, of whom one had hepatocellular carcinoma and two had cutaneous melanoma. The paper covers the monotherapy dose-escalation part of the phase I ivuxolimab trial, which included N ≈ 50 patients. Intravenous ivuxolimab was administered to patients every 2 weeks at six dose levels: 0.01, 0.1, 0.3, 1.5, 3 and 10 mg/kg. What the authors observed across the whole study: After ivuxolimab, more expanded clones were found on average in CD8+ T cells than in CD4+ T cells. At doses from 0.1 to 3.0 mg/kg, clonal expansion was seen in both CD4+ and CD8+ blood T cells between baseline and week 6. Low levels of normalized T-cell clonal expansion were also seen in some patients who did not respond. Partial responders in the 0.1-3.0 mg/kg groups had among the lowest normalized peripheral clonal expansion, especially among CD8+ T cells. Which antigens the clonally expanded peripheral T cells were specific for was not determined.

This clone was seen a few times. Its antigen is not yet known. No quality values exist for individual bases; no much larger clone is one base distant. Cut back by 1 base and 0 bases, the V and J ends lie 11 bases apart. The germline V gene yields SGHDT for CDR1 and YYEEEE for CDR2. The CDR3 holds 15 amino acids from the cysteine to the phenylalanine. Only the CDR3 DNA stays, 45 bases, in frame from base 1. Genomic DNA was isolated from the sorted cells so that the TCRbeta CDR3 region could be sequenced. The immunoSEQ Assay was used to sequence the TCRbeta CDR3 regions. Sourced from immuneACCESS, this table was stored by TCRdb with only in-frame sequences that have V and J called. A share of the clones is absent; for the studies checked, an unresolved V gene accounts for under half, and the remainder has no known explanation. For this sample there are roughly 53,000 clones; around 84% appear just once. More than 10% of the sample goes to the ten largest clones.

Patients with autoimmune disease history or receiving systemic immunosuppression were excluded from the trial. Peripheral blood for TCR sequencing was collected from all dose cohorts at baseline, on cycle 4 day 1, and on cycle 7 day 1. Samples came from an open-label, multicenter, first-in-human phase I dose-escalation trial of ivuxolimab. Adults with locally advanced or metastatic head and neck squamous cell, hepatocellular, melanoma or renal cell carcinoma were enrolled in the trial. Before TCR sequencing, CD4+ and CD8+ T cells were separately sorted from peripheral blood. Recombination connected TRBV5-6 to TRBJ2-7; the D gene remains uncertain. The sequenced sample was CD4+ or CD8+ T cells sorted from blood, obtained in a trial of the OX40 agonist ivuxolimab. The sequence derives from an adult with an advanced solid tumor such as melanoma, head and neck, liver or kidney cancer. The DNA is as follows: TGTGCCAGCAGCTTGTTCCAGCGAAGCTCCTACGAGCAGTACTTC. Its protein product is CASSLFQRSSYEQYF.